This T cell receptor beta chain was sequenced in a study of blood T cell repertoires in COVID-19. Here immunoSEQ multiplex PCR was the method, and the copy in TCRdb shows in-frame clones only, minus some. The sample consists of over 120,000 clones, roughly 80% of them appearing once. Trimming removed 3 bases from V and 5 bases from J, with 3 bases in between. Germline CDR1 reads MNHEY; CDR2 reads SVGEGT. The CDR3 has 11 amino acids. The material sequenced was peripheral blood. The TCR originated in a woman in her 50s with active or convalescent COVID-19. The genes are TRBV6-2 or TRBV6-3 and TRBJ2-3, with D uncertain. In nucleotides, the CDR3 is TGTGCCAGCAGTTATAAAGATACGCAGTATTTT. It yields the protein CASSYKDTQYF.